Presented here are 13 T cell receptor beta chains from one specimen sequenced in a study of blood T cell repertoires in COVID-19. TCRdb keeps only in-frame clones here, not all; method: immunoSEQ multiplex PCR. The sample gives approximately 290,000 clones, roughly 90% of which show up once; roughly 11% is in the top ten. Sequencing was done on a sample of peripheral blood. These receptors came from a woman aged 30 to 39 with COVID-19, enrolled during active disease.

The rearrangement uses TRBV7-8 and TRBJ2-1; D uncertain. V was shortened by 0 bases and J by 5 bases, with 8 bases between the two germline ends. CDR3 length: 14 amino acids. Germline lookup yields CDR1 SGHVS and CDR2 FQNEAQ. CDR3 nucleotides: TGTGCCAGCAGCTTAGCGCTGGCCAACAATGAGCAGTTCTTC. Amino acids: CASSLALANNEQFF.

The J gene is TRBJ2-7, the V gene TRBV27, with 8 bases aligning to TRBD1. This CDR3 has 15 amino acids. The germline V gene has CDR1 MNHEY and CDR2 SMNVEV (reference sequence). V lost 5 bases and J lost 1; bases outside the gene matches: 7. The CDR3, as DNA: TGTGCCAGCAGTCCCATCCGGACAGGGTCCTACGAGCAGTACTTC. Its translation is CASSPIRTGSYEQYF.

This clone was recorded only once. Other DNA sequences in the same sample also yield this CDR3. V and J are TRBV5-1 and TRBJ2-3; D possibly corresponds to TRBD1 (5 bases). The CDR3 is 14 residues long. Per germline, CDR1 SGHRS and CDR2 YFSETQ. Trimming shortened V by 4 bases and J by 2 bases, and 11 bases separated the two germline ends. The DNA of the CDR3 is TGCGCCAGCAGCCTGCAGGGCTCCACAGATACGCAGTATTTT. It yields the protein CASSLQGSTDTQYF.

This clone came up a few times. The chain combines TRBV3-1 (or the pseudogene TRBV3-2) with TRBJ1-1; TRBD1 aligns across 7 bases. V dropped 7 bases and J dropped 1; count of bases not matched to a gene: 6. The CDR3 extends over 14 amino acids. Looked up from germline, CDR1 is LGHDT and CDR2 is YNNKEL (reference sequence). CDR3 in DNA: TGTGCCAGCACCACGACAGGGACGAACACTGAAGCTTTCTTT. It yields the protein CASTTTGTNTEAFF.

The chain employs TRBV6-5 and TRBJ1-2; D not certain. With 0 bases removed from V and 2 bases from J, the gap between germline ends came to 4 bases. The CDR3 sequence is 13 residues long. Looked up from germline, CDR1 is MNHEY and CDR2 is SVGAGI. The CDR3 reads CASSYSENYGYTF. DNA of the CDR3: TGTGCCAGCAGTTACTCAGAGAACTATGGCTACACCTTC.

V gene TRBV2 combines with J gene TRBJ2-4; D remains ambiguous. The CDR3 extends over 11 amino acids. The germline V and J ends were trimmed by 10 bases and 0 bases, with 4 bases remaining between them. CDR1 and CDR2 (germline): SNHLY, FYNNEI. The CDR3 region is CAKQAKNIQYF. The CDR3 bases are TGTGCCAAACAAGCCAAAAACATTCAGTACTTC.

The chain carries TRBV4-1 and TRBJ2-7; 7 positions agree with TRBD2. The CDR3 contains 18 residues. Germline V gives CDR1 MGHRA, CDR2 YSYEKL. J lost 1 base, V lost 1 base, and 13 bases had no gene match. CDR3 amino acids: CASSQVFTPGGGSYEQYF. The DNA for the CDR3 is TGCGCCAGCAGCCAAGTCTTCACTCCGGGGGGAGGATCCTACGAGCAGTACTTC.

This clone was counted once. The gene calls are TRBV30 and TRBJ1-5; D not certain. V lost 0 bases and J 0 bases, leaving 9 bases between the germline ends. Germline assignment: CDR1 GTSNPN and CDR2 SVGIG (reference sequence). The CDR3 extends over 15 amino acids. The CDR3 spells CAWSVRERSNQPQHF. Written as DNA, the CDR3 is TGTGCCTGGAGTGTAAGGGAGCGTAGCAATCAGCCCCAGCATTTT.

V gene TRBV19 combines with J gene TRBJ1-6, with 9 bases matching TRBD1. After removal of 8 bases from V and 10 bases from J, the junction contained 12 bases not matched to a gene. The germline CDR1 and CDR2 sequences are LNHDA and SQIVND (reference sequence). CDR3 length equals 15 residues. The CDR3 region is CASRLGQGFLSPLHF. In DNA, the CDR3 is TGTGCCAGTCGTTTGGGACAGGGCTTTTTATCACCCCTCCACTTT.

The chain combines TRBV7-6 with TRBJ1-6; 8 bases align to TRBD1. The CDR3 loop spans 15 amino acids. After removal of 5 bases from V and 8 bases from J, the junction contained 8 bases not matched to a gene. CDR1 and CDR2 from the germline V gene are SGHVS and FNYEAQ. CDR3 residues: CASSQRTGRDSPLHF. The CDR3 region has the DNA TGTGCCAGCAGCCAAAGGACAGGGCGGGATTCACCCCTCCACTTT.

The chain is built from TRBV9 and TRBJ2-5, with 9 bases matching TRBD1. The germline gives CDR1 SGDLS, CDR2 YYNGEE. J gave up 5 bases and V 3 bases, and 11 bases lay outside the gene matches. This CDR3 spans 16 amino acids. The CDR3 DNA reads TGTGCCAGCAGCGGGGGAGCACAGGGGGCGTGGGAGACCCAGTACTTC. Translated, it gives CASSGGAQGAWETQYF.

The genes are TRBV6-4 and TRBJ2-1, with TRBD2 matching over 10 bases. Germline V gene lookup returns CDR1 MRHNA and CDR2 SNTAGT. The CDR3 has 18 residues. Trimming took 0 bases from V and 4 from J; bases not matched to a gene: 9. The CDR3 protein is CASSDSIKAGGTYNEQFF. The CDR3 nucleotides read TGTGCCAGCAGTGACTCGATCAAAGCGGGGGGGACTTACAATGAGCAGTTCTTC.

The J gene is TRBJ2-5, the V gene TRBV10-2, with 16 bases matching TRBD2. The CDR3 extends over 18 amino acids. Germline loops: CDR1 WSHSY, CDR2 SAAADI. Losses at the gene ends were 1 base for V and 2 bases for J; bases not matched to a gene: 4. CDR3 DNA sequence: TGCGCCAGCAGTGAGTGGGGACTAGCGGGGGGGAAACAAGAGACCCAGTACTTC. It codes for CASSEWGLAGGKQETQYF.